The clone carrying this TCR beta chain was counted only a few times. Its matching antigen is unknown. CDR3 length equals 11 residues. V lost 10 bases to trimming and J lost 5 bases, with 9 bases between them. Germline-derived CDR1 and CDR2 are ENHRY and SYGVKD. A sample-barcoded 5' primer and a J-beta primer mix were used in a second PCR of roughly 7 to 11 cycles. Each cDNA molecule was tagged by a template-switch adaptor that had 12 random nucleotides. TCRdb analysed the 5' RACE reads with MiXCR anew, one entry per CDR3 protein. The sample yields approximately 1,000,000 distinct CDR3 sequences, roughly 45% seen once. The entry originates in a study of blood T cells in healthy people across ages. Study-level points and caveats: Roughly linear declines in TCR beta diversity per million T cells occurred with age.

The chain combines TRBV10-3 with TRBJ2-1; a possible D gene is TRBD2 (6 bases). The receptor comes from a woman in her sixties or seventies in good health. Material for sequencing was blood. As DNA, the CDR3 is TGTGCCACCAGGACTAACAATGAGCAGTTCTTC. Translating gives CATRTNNEQFF.